The following is a T cell receptor (beta chain) sequence with its context. The target antigen is unknown. This sample was taken from a study of blood T cells in healthy people across ages. Study conclusions and caveats: A strong correlation was found between TCR beta diversity and the percentage of naive T cells. Unsorted PBMCs ruled out conclusive naive versus antigen-experienced comparison.

Next came a second PCR, run for about 7 to 12 cycles, which used a sample-barcoded 5' primer along with a J-beta primer mix. Carrying 12 random nucleotides, a template-switch adaptor labeled each individual cDNA molecule. TCRdb re-derived calls from the 5' RACE reads in MiXCR, one entry per CDR3 protein. The sample comprises about 720,000 distinct CDR3 sequences, approximately 22% of which are singletons, and around a fifth rests with the top ten. Caucasian, healthy and from Russia, the donors were aged between about 6 and 90. The germline CDR1 and CDR2 sequences are MNHNS and SASEGT. The CDR3 contains 13 residues. With 6 bases clipped from V and 8 bases from J, the junction kept 7 bases outside the gene matches.

Sequencing input: blood. The TCR comes from a man aged 70-80 years in good health. The chain recombines TRBV6-1 with TRBJ1-2; 9 bases are a match to TRBD1. Here the CDR3 reads CASRQHRGLGYTF. DNA of the CDR3: TGTGCCAGCAGACAACACAGGGGGCTGGGCTACACCTTC.